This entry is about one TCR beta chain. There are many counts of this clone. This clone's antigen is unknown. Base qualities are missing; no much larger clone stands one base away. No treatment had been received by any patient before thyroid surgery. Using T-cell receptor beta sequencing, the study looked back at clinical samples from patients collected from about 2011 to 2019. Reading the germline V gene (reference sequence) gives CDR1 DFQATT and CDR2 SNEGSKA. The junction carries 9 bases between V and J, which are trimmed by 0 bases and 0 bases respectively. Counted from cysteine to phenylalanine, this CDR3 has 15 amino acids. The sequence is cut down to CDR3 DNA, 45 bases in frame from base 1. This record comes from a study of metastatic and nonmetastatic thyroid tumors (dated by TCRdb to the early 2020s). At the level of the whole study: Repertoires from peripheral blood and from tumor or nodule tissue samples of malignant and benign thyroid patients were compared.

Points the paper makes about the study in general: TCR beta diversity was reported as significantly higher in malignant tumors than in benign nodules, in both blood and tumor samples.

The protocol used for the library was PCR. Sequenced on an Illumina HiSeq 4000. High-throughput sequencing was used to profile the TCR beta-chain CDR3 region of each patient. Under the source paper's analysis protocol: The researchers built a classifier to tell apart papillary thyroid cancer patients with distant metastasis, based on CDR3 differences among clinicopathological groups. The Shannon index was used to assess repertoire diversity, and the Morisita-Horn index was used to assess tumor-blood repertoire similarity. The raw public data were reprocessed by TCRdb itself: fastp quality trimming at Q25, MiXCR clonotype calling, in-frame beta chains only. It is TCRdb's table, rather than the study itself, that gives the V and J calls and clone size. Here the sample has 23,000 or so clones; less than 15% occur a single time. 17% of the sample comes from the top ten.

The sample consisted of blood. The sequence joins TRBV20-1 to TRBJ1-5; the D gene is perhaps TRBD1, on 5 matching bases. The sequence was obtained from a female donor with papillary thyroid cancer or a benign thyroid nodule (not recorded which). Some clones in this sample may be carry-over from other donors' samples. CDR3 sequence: CSARDLRDSNQPQHF. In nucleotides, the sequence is TGCAGTGCTAGAGACCTCAGGGATAGCAATCAGCCCCAGCATTTT.